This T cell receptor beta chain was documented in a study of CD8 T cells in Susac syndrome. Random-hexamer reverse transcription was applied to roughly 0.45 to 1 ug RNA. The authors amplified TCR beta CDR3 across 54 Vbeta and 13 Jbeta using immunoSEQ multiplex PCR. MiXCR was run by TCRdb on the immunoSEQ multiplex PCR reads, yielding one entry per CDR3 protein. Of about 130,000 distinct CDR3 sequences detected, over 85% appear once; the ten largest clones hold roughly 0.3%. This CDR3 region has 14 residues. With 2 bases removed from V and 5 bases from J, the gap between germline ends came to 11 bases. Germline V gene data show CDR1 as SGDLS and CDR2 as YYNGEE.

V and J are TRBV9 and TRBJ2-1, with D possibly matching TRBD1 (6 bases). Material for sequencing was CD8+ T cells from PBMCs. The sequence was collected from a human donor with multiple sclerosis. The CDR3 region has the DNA TGTGCCAGCAGCGTGGGGGCTCAAAACAATGAGCAGTTCTTC. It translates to CASSVGAQNNEQFF.